This TCR beta chain emerged from a study of cytotoxic CD8 clonotypes in ibrutinib-treated CLL. General observations from the study: Baseline clonality was higher than in age-matched healthy donors and moved in step with circulating CD8+ T-cell counts. Clonality was higher at ibrutinib response and returned toward baseline at progression.

A remark on this clone: Its target is unknown.

Depth targeted 1 in 200,000 to 1 in 1 million T cells, averaging 10x coverage per clonotype. Repertoires were generated with immunoSEQ multiplex PCR, while TCRdb's copy carries only in-frame clones and drops some. In the table there are 150,000 to 250,000 clones, 55% to 85% of which are singletons. Germline V gives CDR1 MNHEY, CDR2 SMNVEV (reference sequence). The CDR3 is 15 amino acids. V was pared by 5 bases and J by 0 bases, with 12 bases between. Investigators sourced around 1.8 micrograms of genomic DNA from cryopreserved PBMCs for TCR beta libraries. Sequenced here: PBMCs, sampled after 24 months of ibrutinib treatment. This chain uses TRBV27 with TRBJ2-3; D gene uncertain. This TCR was sampled from a human donor with chronic lymphocytic leukemia. The CDR3 sequence is CASSNRPWSTDTQYF. The CDR3 coding sequence is TGTGCCAGCAGTAATCGACCCTGGAGCACAGATACGCAGTATTTT.